The 27 T cell receptor beta chains listed next were all sequenced from one sample in a study of cytomegalovirus exposure and HLA in healthy donors. The PCR contained 60 Vbeta and 13 Jbeta primers. Profiled with immunoSEQ multiplex PCR; TCRdb holds only in-frame clones, not every one. The sample shows roughly 180,000 clones, 79% of them seen only once. Sequences were obtained from PBMCs. These receptors all come from a girl aged 5 to 17 in good health and CMV-seropositive.

The chain recombines TRBV6-1 with TRBJ1-1, with 9 positions matching TRBD1. Unmatched junction bases numbered 7, after V lost 7 bases and J lost 4 bases. The CDR3 has 14 residues. Germline V lookup: CDR1 MNHNS, CDR2 SASEGT. CDR3 sequence (DNA): TGTGCCAGCAAGGACAGGGGAGGAATCACTGAAGCTTTCTTT. Translated, it gives CASKDRGGITEAFF.

In its sample, this clone was seen a few times. The CDR3 coding sequence is TGTGCCAGCAGTTTTGGAGGGGCCACAGATACGCAGTATTTT. It yields the protein CASSFGGATDTQYF. The V and J genes are TRBV27 and TRBJ2-3, with D perhaps matching TRBD2 (6 bases). V lost 3 bases to trimming and J lost 2 bases, with 9 bases between them. The CDR3 has 14 residues. The germline gives CDR1 MNHEY, CDR2 SMNVEV (reference sequence).

The chain combines TRBV4-3 with TRBJ1-1, with 10 bases matching TRBD1. The CDR3 runs 17 residues. Trimming took 1 base from V and 0 from J; bases not matched to a gene: 5. CDR1 and CDR2 from the germline V gene are LGHNA and YSLEER. CDR3 DNA sequence: TGCGCCAGCAGCCAAGGGACAGGGGGGCTAATGAACACTGAAGCTTTCTTT. Its translation: CASSQGTGGLMNTEAFF.

Of note for this clone: An end of the junction does not agree with germline; a read error may underlie this. The gene calls are TRBV14 and TRBJ1-3; D is undetermined. Germline V gene sequence: CDR1 SGHDN, CDR2 FVKESK. The CDR3 is 14 residues long. CDR3 amino acids: CASSRHDSGDTIYF. The CDR3 DNA reads as TGTGCCAGCAGCCGGCACGACTCTGGAGACACCATATATTTT.

The chain couples TRBV6-4 to TRBJ2-3; 10 positions match TRBD2. CDR1 and CDR2 (germline): MRHNA, SNTAGT. CDR3 length equals 16 residues. Unmatched junction bases numbered 3, after V lost 0 bases and J lost 3 bases. The CDR3 DNA follows: TGTGCCAGCAGTGACTCAGCGGGGGGGCCGACAGATACGCAGTATTTT. As protein: CASSDSAGGPTDTQYF.

The V and J genes are TRBV2 and TRBJ1-5; TRBD1 matches 7 bases. The CDR3 extends over 18 amino acids. Germline V gives CDR1 SNHLY, CDR2 FYNNEI. V lost 3 bases to trimming and J lost 0 bases; unmatched junction nucleotides: 11. Here the CDR3 DNA reads TGTGCCAGCAGTGATGACCGGGCCAGGGGGTATAGCAATCAGCCCCAGCATTTT. As protein: CASSDDRARGYSNQPQHF.

The chain has TRBV2 and TRBJ2-7; perhaps TRBD1 as D (6 bases). Per the germline V gene, CDR1 is SNHLY and CDR2 is FYNNEI. This CDR3 spans 14 amino acids. Trimming removed 6 bases at V and 6 bases at J, with 18 bases between. Written as DNA, the CDR3 is TGTGCCAGCAGGCCACGGGCAGGGGTTGGCGAGCAGTACTTC. Protein: CASRPRAGVGEQYF.

This rearrangement joins TRBV10-1 to TRBJ2-7; no definite D call. The CDR3 is 13 residues long. Trimming cost V 11 bases and J 3 bases, with 17 bases left between them. Germline CDR1 is WNHNN and CDR2 is SYGVQD (reference sequence). CDR3 sequence: CAGGLRRLYEQYF. The CDR3 nucleotides are TGCGCCGGCGGATTAAGGCGTCTCTACGAGCAGTACTTC.

This clone was observed once. This chain joins TRBV6-5 and TRBJ1-2, with 7 bases aligning to TRBD1. This CDR3 region has 14 residues. Germline V CDR1 and CDR2: MNHEY, SVGAGI. V shed 5 bases, J shed 6 bases, and the junction held 9 bases outside the gene matches. The CDR3 reads CASSIRAGGHGYTF. As DNA, the CDR3 is TGTGCCAGCAGTATCCGAGCAGGGGGTCATGGCTACACCTTC.

The CDR3 DNA is TGTGCCAGTAGCATCGCGACAGGATCTAACTATGGCTACACCTTC. It encodes CASSIATGSNYGYTF. V usage is TRBV19 and J usage is TRBJ1-2, with a weak D call TRBD1 (6 bases). The CDR3 is 15 amino acids. V was shortened by 6 bases and J by 0 bases, with 14 bases between the two germline ends. CDR1 and CDR2 from the germline V gene are LNHDA and SQIVND (reference sequence).

The chain combines TRBV5-5 with TRBJ1-2, with TRBD1 matching 10 bases. CDR1 and CDR2 (germline): SGHKS, YYEKEE (reference sequence). This CDR3 contains 16 residues. With V trimmed by 3 bases and J by 8 bases, 13 bases remained unmatched. The CDR3 DNA sequence: TGTGCCAGCAGCTACTGGACAGGGGGGATGGTTGAGGGCTACACCTTC. Translating gives CASSYWTGGMVEGYTF.

This clone showed up just once. The chain is built from TRBV9 and TRBJ2-7; 8 bases match TRBD1. The germline V gene has CDR1 SGDLS and CDR2 YYNGEE. The CDR3 has 14 residues. V lost 2 bases, J lost 0 bases, and 1 base stayed unmatched. The CDR3, as DNA: TGTGCCAGCAGCGTGGGACAGGCCTCCTACGAGCAGTACTTC. Amino acids: CASSVGQASYEQYF.

In this sample, this clone turned up once. The chain joins TRBV7-2 to TRBJ1-4; D is possibly TRBD1 (6 bases). Trimming stripped 0 bases from V and 7 bases from J, with 12 bases between. In germline, CDR1 is SGHTA, CDR2 FQGNSA. The CDR3 extends over 15 amino acids. The CDR3 spells CASSLALGAGEKLFF. CDR3 coding DNA: TGTGCCAGCAGCTTAGCGTTGGGGGCAGGTGAAAAACTGTTTTTT. Combining the CDR3 with reference TRBV7-2 and TRBJ1-4 gives the whole variable domain GAGVSQSPSNKVTEKGKDVELRCDPISGHTALYWYRQSLGQGLEFLIYFQGNSAPDKSGLPSDRFSAERTGGSVSTLTIQRTQQEDSAVYLCASSLALGAGEKLFFGSGTQLSVL.

The rearrangement uses TRBV6-5 and TRBJ2-7, with D maybe TRBD1 (6 bases). This CDR3 is built from 15 residues. V lost 3 bases and J lost 0, with 12 bases in between. Germline V gives CDR1 MNHEY, CDR2 SVGAGI. In nucleotides, the CDR3 is TGTGCCAGCAGTTATGACAGGTCGAGCTCCTACGAGCAGTACTTC. It encodes CASSYDRSSSYEQYF.

The rearrangement links TRBV9 to TRBJ2-1, with 7 positions matching TRBD1. Germline trimming cut 4 bases from V and 7 bases from J; bases unmatched to any gene: 2. This CDR3 spans 12 amino acids. Germline V CDR1 and CDR2: SGDLS, YYNGEE. CDR3 DNA: TGTGCCAGCAGCACACAGGGGAATGAGCAGTTCTTC. It codes for CASSTQGNEQFF.

The rearrangement uses TRBV6-5 and TRBJ2-5; possible D gene TRBD2, 5 bases. CDR1 is MNHEY, CDR2 SVGAGI, per germline. CDR3 size: 13 residues. V gave up 7 bases and J gave up 2 bases, with 11 bases separating them. The CDR3 here is CASTKEAQETQYF. DNA of the CDR3: TGTGCCAGCACGAAGGAGGCTCAAGAGACCCAGTACTTC.

This sequence joins TRBV6-1 and TRBJ1-3, with a weak D call TRBD1 (5 bases). CDR1 MNHNS and CDR2 SASEGT come from the germline V gene. Trimming removed 3 bases at V and 2 bases at J, with 17 bases between. This CDR3 is 17 amino acids long. CDR3 in amino acids: CASSENRQGPAGNTIYF. The CDR3 nucleotides read TGTGCCAGCAGTGAGAATCGGCAGGGCCCAGCTGGAAACACCATATATTTT.

This clone has only one observation. The J gene is TRBJ1-2, the V gene TRBV6-5; a weak D match, TRBD1 (5 bases). CDR1 is MNHEY, CDR2 SVGAGI, per germline. Trimming pared 6 bases from V and 8 bases from J, leaving 13 bases between. The CDR3 consists of 12 residues. The CDR3 DNA is TGTGCCAGCAGGCCTACAGGAGGGGGCTACACCTTC. Protein sequence: CASRPTGGGYTF.

About this clone: A read error may account for a junction end that differs from germline. The rearrangement joins TRBV5-8 to TRBJ2-1, with TRBD1 matching 7 bases. Germline CDR1 reads SGHTS; CDR2 reads YDEGEE. This CDR3 region has 15 residues. The CDR3 DNA reads TGTGCCAGCAGCTCGGGACAGACCTCCCACAATGAGCAGTTCTTC. Protein sequence: CASSSGQTSHNEQFF.

This clone was detected once. This chain links TRBV10-2 with TRBJ2-7; 8 bases align to TRBD2. The CDR3 covers 15 residues. CDR1 is WSHSY and CDR2 is SAAADI in the germline V gene. V shed 8 bases, J shed 1 base, and the junction held 10 bases outside the gene matches. CDR3 in amino acids: CASRGGADFSYEQYF. In nucleotides, the CDR3 is TGCGCCAGCCGGGGGGGGGCGGACTTTTCCTACGAGCAGTACTTC.

The chain recombines TRBV7-6 with TRBJ2-7; 10 nucleotides align to TRBD1. The V gene end was trimmed by 6 bases and the J gene end by 2 bases; junction bases not matched to a gene: 4. CDR1 is SGHVS, CDR2 FNYEAQ, per germline. The CDR3 runs to 14 residues. CDR3 sequence reads: CASSSGTGAYEQYF. In DNA, the CDR3 is TGTGCCAGCAGTTCCGGGACAGGGGCCTACGAGCAGTACTTC.

The chain joins TRBV5-1 to TRBJ2-1, with 11 bases fitting TRBD2. Germline trimming cut 0 bases from V and 5 bases from J; bases unmatched to any gene: 19. CDR3 length: 21 amino acids. The germline gives CDR1 SGHRS, CDR2 YFSETQ. The CDR3 nucleotides are TGCGCCAGCAGCTTGGTGTTGGTAGCGGGGGGGTATCGGCCAACGAACAATGAGCAGTTCTTC. As protein: CASSLVLVAGGYRPTNNEQFF. Combining the CDR3 with reference TRBV5-1 and TRBJ2-1 gives the whole variable domain KAGVTQTPRYLIKTRGQQVTLSCSPISGHRSVSWYQQTPGQGLQFLFEYFSETQRNKGNFPGRFSGRQFSNSRSEMNVSTLELGDSALYLCASSLVLVAGGYRPTNNEQFFGPGTRLTVL.

The chain joins TRBV25-1 to TRBJ2-3; D might be TRBD2 (6 bases). V lost 1 base, J lost 4 bases, and 18 bases lay in between. Per germline, CDR1 MGHDK and CDR2 SYGVNS. The CDR3 extends over 17 amino acids. Written as DNA, the CDR3 is TGTGCCAGCAGTGAATGGTGGCGGGACCCTGGCGCAGATACGCAGTATTTT. Translating it yields CASSEWWRDPGADTQYF.

The chain recombines TRBV12-5 with TRBJ1-6; 7 bases line up with TRBD1. The CDR3 covers 17 residues. V shed 5 bases and J 2 bases; nucleotides not matched to a gene: 9. Germline V CDR1 and CDR2: LGHNT, FRNRAP. The CDR3 spells CASGPQGQTTYNSPLHF. The CDR3 DNA reads as TGTGCTAGTGGTCCACAGGGACAGACGACCTATAATTCACCCCTCCACTTT.

The J gene is TRBJ1-1, the V gene TRBV30; D is uncertain. With 3 bases removed from V and 0 bases from J, the gap between germline ends came to 11 bases. CDR3 size: 14 residues. CDR1 and CDR2 from the germline V gene are GTSNPN and SVGIG (reference sequence). This CDR3 is CAWSPPGLNTEAFF. CDR3 DNA sequence: TGTGCCTGGAGCCCCCCAGGCTTGAACACTGAAGCTTTCTTT.

V is TRBV15 and J is TRBJ2-7; a weak D match, TRBD1 (6 bases). V was clipped by 4 bases and J by 2 bases, with 9 bases between them. Germline V gives CDR1 LNHNV, CDR2 YYDKDF (reference sequence). The CDR3 covers 13 residues. The chain's CDR3 is CATSTRQAYEQYF. The CDR3 DNA is TGTGCCACCAGCACGAGACAGGCCTACGAGCAGTACTTC.

The rearrangement links TRBV9 to TRBJ2-7; no firm D call. The V and J ends lost 0 bases and 2 bases respectively, with 9 bases between them. From germline, CDR1 is SGDLS and CDR2 YYNGEE. The CDR3 covers 14 residues. The CDR3 loop is CASSVDGSTYEQYF. As DNA, the CDR3 is TGTGCCAGCAGCGTAGACGGTTCCACCTACGAGCAGTACTTC.